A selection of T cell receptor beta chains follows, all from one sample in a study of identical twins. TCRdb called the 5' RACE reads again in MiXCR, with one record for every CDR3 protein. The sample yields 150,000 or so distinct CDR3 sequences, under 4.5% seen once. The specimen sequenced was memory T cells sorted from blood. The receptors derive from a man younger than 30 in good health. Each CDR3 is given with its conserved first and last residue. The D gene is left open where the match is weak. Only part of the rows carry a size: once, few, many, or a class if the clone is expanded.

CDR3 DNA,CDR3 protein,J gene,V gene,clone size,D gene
TGTGCCAGCAGTCCTCCAGTGTGGGGAGCCACTGAAGCTTTCTTT,CASSPPVWGATEAFF,TRBJ1-1,TRBV7-9,many,-
TGTGCCAGCAGCTTCCCACTAGCGGGAGGGCTCGACGAGCAGTACTTC,CASSFPLAGGLDEQYF,TRBJ2-7,TRBV7-9,few,TRBD2
TGCAGCGTTGGACTAGCGGGGTACTACAATGAGCAGTTCTTC,CSVGLAGYYNEQFF,TRBJ2-1,TRBV29-1,many,TRBD2
TGTGCCAGCAGTTTGGACGGACGCTCTGGAAACACCATATATTTT,CASSLDGRSGNTIYF,TRBJ1-3,TRBV12-3/TRBV12-4,many,-
TGCAGCGTTGAATCTCGGACTAGCGGGAGATGGGAGCAGTACTTC,CSVESRTSGRWEQYF,TRBJ2-7,TRBV29-1,many,TRBD2
TGTGCCAGCAGCCAAGAGGCGGGGGGTGCTGAGCAGTTCTTC,CASSQEAGGAEQFF,TRBJ2-1,TRBV3-1,few,TRBD2
TGTGCCAGCAGCGGACAGGGGGCCCTGGGCGGGGAGCTGTTTTTT,CASSGQGALGGELFF,TRBJ2-2,TRBV7-2,many,TRBD1
TGTGCCAGCAGATCAGGGGGCTTAACGAACACCGGGGAGCTGTTTTTT,CASRSGGLTNTGELFF,TRBJ2-2,TRBV6-1,many,TRBD1
TGTGCCAGCTCACCTGAATCAGATACGCAGTATTTT,CASSPESDTQYF,TRBJ2-3,TRBV18,many,-
TGTGCCAGCAGCCGACTAGCGGACCACACAGATACGCAGTATTTT,CASSRLADHTDTQYF,TRBJ2-3,TRBV6-2/TRBV6-3,many,TRBD2
TGCGCCAGCAGCTTTGGCAGTTCGAATGAAAAACTGTTTTTT,CASSFGSSNEKLFF,TRBJ1-4,TRBV5-1,many,-
TGTGCCAGCAGCCCCCCCGCCTGGGACAATAATCCCTACGAGCAGTACTTC,CASSPPAWDNNPYEQYF,TRBJ2-7,TRBV28,many,-
TGCAGTGCTCCTCATGGGACGAGAGGAGATAGCAATCAGCCCCAGCATTTT,CSAPHGTRGDSNQPQHF,TRBJ1-5,TRBV20-1,many,-
TGCGCCAGCAGCTGGGGGACAGGGAGCTCTGGAAACACCATATATTTT,CASSWGTGSSGNTIYF,TRBJ1-3,TRBV5-1,many,TRBD1
TGCGCCAGCAGCTTGGGGGCCTGGGGATCCTACAATGAGCAGTTCTTC,CASSLGAWGSYNEQFF,TRBJ2-1,TRBV5-1,many,-
TGTGCCAGCAACCTACAGGGCACAGATACGCAGTATTTT,CASNLQGTDTQYF,TRBJ2-3,TRBV7-6,-,-
TGTGCCAGCACTCCACGGGGTCGGGAGGACAATGAGCAGTTCTTC,CASTPRGREDNEQFF,TRBJ2-1,TRBV7-9,many,TRBD2
TGTGCCAGCAGCTCGTCACTGGGACTAGCGAACAATGAGCAGTTCTTC,CASSSSLGLANNEQFF,TRBJ2-1,TRBV7-8,many,TRBD2
TGTGCCACCAGCAGGATAAGCTCCTATAATTCACCCCTCCACTTT,CATSRISSYNSPLHF,TRBJ1-6,TRBV15,many,-
TGTGCCAGCAGCCTGGGACTTGATGGGACCCAGTACTTC,CASSLGLDGTQYF,TRBJ2-5,TRBV7-7,-,-
TGTGCCAGCAGCTTACCGGCGGGCGGAGGCACAGATACGCAGTATTTT,CASSLPAGGGTDTQYF,TRBJ2-3,TRBV5-6,-,-
TGTGCCAGCTCACCACCGATTCACTCCGGGGAGCTGTTTTTT,CASSPPIHSGELFF,TRBJ2-2,TRBV18,-,-
TGTGCCAGCAGTTTTGGGGGTACTGGCACTGAAGCTTTCTTT,CASSFGGTGTEAFF,TRBJ1-1,TRBV27,many,-
TGTGCCAGCAGCCCGGGGGACAATCAGCCCCAGCATTTT,CASSPGDNQPQHF,TRBJ1-5,TRBV3-1,many,-
TGTGCCAGCAGCCTCAGGGGCAGCGGGAGGGGAGAGACCCAGTACTTC,CASSLRGSGRGETQYF,TRBJ2-5,TRBV9,-,TRBD2
TGTGCCAGCAGCCGGGGGACTAGCGCATACAATGAGCAGTTCTTC,CASSRGTSAYNEQFF,TRBJ2-1,TRBV4-2,many,TRBD2
TGCAGCGTTGAAGCCCGGGCCAAAAACATTCAGTACTTC,CSVEARAKNIQYF,TRBJ2-4,TRBV29-1,many,-
TGTGCCAGCAGTTTAGAAGACAGGGGAGTTAGCGGGAGGTTCAATGAGCAGTTCTTC,CASSLEDRGVSGRFNEQFF,TRBJ2-1,TRBV12-3/TRBV12-4,many,TRBD2
TGTGCCAGCCGCGTCGGACAGGTGAAACCAGATACGCAGTATTTT,CASRVGQVKPDTQYF,TRBJ2-3,TRBV11-2,many,TRBD1
TGTGCCAGCAGTTTTGAGACTAGCGTGACCGGGGAGCTGTTTTTT,CASSFETSVTGELFF,TRBJ2-2,TRBV12-3/TRBV12-4,many,TRBD2
TGCGCCAGCAGCCCGCGAGGGGAAATGGCAGATACGCAGTATTTT,CASSPRGEMADTQYF,TRBJ2-3,TRBV5-1,many,-
TGTGCCAGCAGCCTGGGACTAGCTATGCCTAATGAGCAGTTCTTC,CASSLGLAMPNEQFF,TRBJ2-1,TRBV2,many,TRBD2
TGCAGCGTCTCCCCTGGCTCCTACGAGCAGTACTTC,CSVSPGSYEQYF,TRBJ2-7,TRBV29-1,many,-
TGCGCCAGCAGCCCCCGGACACCGAAGGGTGAAAAACTGTTTTTT,CASSPRTPKGEKLFF,TRBJ1-4,TRBV4-3,-,-
TGTGCCAGCAGTTCCCTTCCGGGACTACAGAGCACAGATACGCAGTATTTT,CASSSLPGLQSTDTQYF,TRBJ2-3,TRBV12-3/TRBV12-4,many,TRBD2
TGTGCCAGCAGTCCATGGGACAGGGGATCATCGGGGGAGCTGTTTTTT,CASSPWDRGSSGELFF,TRBJ2-2,TRBV12-3/TRBV12-4,many,TRBD1
TGTGCCACCAGCAGAGATCGACGACCGGGACTAAAGGAGACCCAGTACTTC,CATSRDRRPGLKETQYF,TRBJ2-5,TRBV15,many,TRBD2
TGTGCCAGCAGCCGACTAGCGGGAGATTACAATGAGCAGTTCTTC,CASSRLAGDYNEQFF,TRBJ2-1,TRBV6-2/TRBV6-3,many,TRBD2
TGCAGTGCTAGAGAGGGCGGACCCTCCTACGAGCAGTACTTC,CSAREGGPSYEQYF,TRBJ2-7,TRBV20-1,many,-
TGTGCCAGCAGCTTGGGAAGCACTGAAGCTTTCTTT,CASSLGSTEAFF,TRBJ1-1,TRBV5-5,many,-
TGCGCCAGCAGCCAAGATACGAATCAGCCCCAGCATTTT,CASSQDTNQPQHF,TRBJ1-5,TRBV4-3,many,-
TGTGCCAGCAGCTTGGTGACTAGCGCAGCTAGGGATACGCAGTATTTT,CASSLVTSAARDTQYF,TRBJ2-3,TRBV5-4,many,TRBD2
TGTGCCAGCAGCCTTCGACCGGATACCTACGAGCAGTACTTC,CASSLRPDTYEQYF,TRBJ2-7,TRBV9,many,-
TGCAGTGCTAGTAAAGGGATGAACACTGAAGCTTTCTTT,CSASKGMNTEAFF,TRBJ1-1,TRBV20-1,many,-
TGCGCCAGCAGCCAAGACGGACTAGCGGGGTCGGAGGGTACGCAGTATTTT,CASSQDGLAGSEGTQYF,TRBJ2-3,TRBV4-1,many,TRBD2
TGTGCCTGGTGGGACAGGGGGAACACTGAAGCTTTCTTT,CAWWDRGNTEAFF,TRBJ1-1,TRBV30,few,TRBD1
TGTGCCAGTAGTATCGAGCGGGGCTCCTACGAGCAGTACTTC,CASSIERGSYEQYF,TRBJ2-7,TRBV19,many,TRBD2
TGTGCCAGCAGCTTAAATTCCGGGACTAGCGACGAGCAGTACTTC,CASSLNSGTSDEQYF,TRBJ2-7,TRBV7-9,-,TRBD2
TGTGCCACCGGACGGGACGGAAACAATGAGCAGTTCTTC,CATGRDGNNEQFF,TRBJ2-1,TRBV24-1,many,-
TGTGCCAGCAGCTTCCCTCTAGGACAGGGAGGGGGTATGAACACTGAAGCTTTCTTT,CASSFPLGQGGGMNTEAFF,TRBJ1-1,TRBV7-8,many,TRBD1
TGTGCCAGCAGTTCAAGGGTTAGGTACACCGGGGAGCTGTTTTTT,CASSSRVRYTGELFF,TRBJ2-2,TRBV12-3/TRBV12-4,many,-
TGCAGTGCTAGGCTTATCTCAGGCAGCGAGCAGTACTTC,CSARLISGSEQYF,TRBJ2-7,TRBV20-1,few,-